The present T cell receptor (beta chain) was sequenced within a study of human T cells and chemical hapten exposure. Study-wide results and caveats: Patch test score was positively correlated with the counts of PT1 expanded TCRs. There was alopecia in the donors, so their immune response may differ from that of healthy people.

This clonotype was found many times. Its antigen is unidentified. Time point meaning: patch test 3, about 24 weeks after DPC sensitization. The treatment: therapeutic diphenylcyclopropenone sensitization with weekly scalp DPC. The study enrolled 18 to 70-year-old alopecia patients suitable for DPC. With 1 base clipped from V and 8 bases from J, the junction kept 7 bases outside the gene matches. Germline CDR1 reads SGHTA; CDR2 reads FQGNSA. CDR3 size: 15 residues. TCRdb reprocessed the RACE reads via MiXCR and lists one record per CDR3 protein. The sample includes over 55,000 distinct CDR3 sequences, around 11% of them seen just once.

V is TRBV7-2 and J is TRBJ2-1, with 8 positions matching TRBD2. This TCR was recovered from a man younger than 40 with alopecia areata. Some clones in this sample may be carry-over from other donors' samples. Sequences were derived from whole blood, sampled in connection with sensitization to the hapten diphenylcyclopropenone (DPC). The CDR3 protein is CASSLERLAGYEQFF. The CDR3, as DNA: TGTGCCAGCAGCTTAGAGCGGCTAGCGGGTTATGAGCAGTTCTTC.